A selection of T cell receptor beta chains follows, all from one sample in a study of cytomegalovirus exposure and HLA in healthy donors. TCRdb keeps only in-frame clones here, not all; method: immunoSEQ multiplex PCR. Of tens of thousands of clones listed, just under 95% are singletons. The specimen sequenced was PBMCs. These receptors all stem from a man younger than 30 in good health and CMV-seropositive. Each CDR3 is given with its conserved first and last residue. The order of the fields is V gene, J gene, D gene, CDR3 protein, CDR3 DNA. D genes are given only for firm matches.

TRBV7-3	TRBJ2-7	-	CASSPDRSEQYF	TGTGCCAGCAGCCCAGACAGGTCCGAGCAGTACTTC
TRBV7-9	TRBJ2-3	TRBD2	CASSLGAGRSDTQYF	TGTGCCAGCAGCTTAGGAGCGGGACGGTCAGATACGCAGTATTTT
TRBV4-1	TRBJ2-3	TRBD1	CASSQSGQGVYGTDTQYF	TGCGCCAGCAGCCAAAGCGGACAGGGGGTGTACGGCACAGATACGCAGTATTTT
TRBV5-1	TRBJ1-3	-	CASSLSGSWGNTIYF	TGCGCCAGCAGCTTGTCAGGGTCGTGGGGAAACACCATATATTTT
TRBV25-1	TRBJ1-3	-	CASRGGADYSGNTIYF	TGTGCCAGCAGGGGGGGAGCAGACTACTCTGGAAACACCATATATTTT
TRBV27	TRBJ2-3	TRBD2	CATSAGPLTDTQYF	TGTGCCACCTCAGCGGGACCCCTCACAGATACGCAGTATTTT
TRBV7-8	TRBJ1-2	TRBD1	CASSIDRGQEYGYTF	TGTGCCAGCAGCATCGACAGGGGGCAAGAATATGGCTACACCTTC
TRBV12-5	TRBJ1-2	TRBD1	CASGLVMGTGGINYGYTF	TGTGCTAGTGGTTTGGTAATGGGGACAGGGGGAATTAACTATGGCTACACCTTC
TRBV9	TRBJ2-3	TRBD2	CASSATSSGITDTQYF	TGTGCCAGCAGCGCCACCTCTAGCGGCATCACAGATACGCAGTATTTT
TRBV2	TRBJ1-5	-	CASKRDTDQPQHF	TGTGCCAGCAAGAGAGATACGGATCAGCCCCAGCATTTT
TRBV6-1	TRBJ1-2	TRBD1	CASSGGTGGYGYTF	TGTGCCAGCAGTGGCGGGACAGGAGGCTATGGCTACACCTTC
TRBV29-1	TRBJ2-5	-	CSVEGNGTPAGTQYF	TGCAGCGTTGAAGGCAACGGGACACCTGCAGGGACCCAGTACTTC
TRBV15	TRBJ2-5	TRBD2	CATSRTTSGKIETQYF	TGTGCCACCAGCAGAACGACTAGCGGGAAGATCGAGACCCAGTACTTC
TRBV29-1	TRBJ2-1	-	CSVRGGESSYNEQFF	TGCAGCGTCCGTGGCGGGGAAAGCTCCTACAATGAGCAGTTCTTC
TRBV7-9	TRBJ2-1	TRBD2	CASSSISEGLAGDNEQFF	TGTGCCAGCAGCTCGATTAGTGAGGGACTAGCGGGAGACAATGAGCAGTTCTTC
TRBV11-2	TRBJ2-3	TRBD2	CASSLELTSGLDTQYF	TGTGCCAGCAGCTTAGAGTTGACTAGCGGGTTGGATACGCAGTATTTT
TRBV7-6	TRBJ2-1	TRBD2	CASSWAGLAGREQFF	TGTGCCAGCAGCTGGGCGGGACTAGCGGGACGTGAGCAGTTCTTC
TRBV6-6	TRBJ1-4	-	CASSYSTITGEKLFF	TGTGCCAGCAGTTATTCCACAATTACAGGGGAAAAACTGTTTTTT
TRBV2	TRBJ2-4	TRBD2	CASSDGGDKNIQYF	TGTGCCAGCAGTGACGGGGGGGACAAAAACATTCAGTACTTC
TRBV9	TRBJ1-1	TRBD1	CASSVVGQGFSAEAFF	TGTGCCAGCAGCGTAGTGGGACAGGGGTTTTCGGCTGAAGCTTTCTTT
TRBV18	TRBJ1-5	-	CASSDQTTNQPQHF	TGTGCCAGCTCCGACCAGACAACCAATCAGCCCCAGCATTTT
TRBV4-1	TRBJ2-7	TRBD1	CASSQEGTGSYEQYF	TGCGCCAGCAGCCAAGAAGGGACAGGATCCTACGAGCAGTACTTC
TRBV5-4	TRBJ2-5	-	CASSSGTPRLGTQYF	TGTGCCAGCAGTTCCGGGACACCCCGTTTAGGGACCCAGTACTTC
TRBV28	TRBJ2-7	-	CASSLMAFEQYF	TGTGCCAGCAGTTTAATGGCCTTCGAGCAGTACTTC